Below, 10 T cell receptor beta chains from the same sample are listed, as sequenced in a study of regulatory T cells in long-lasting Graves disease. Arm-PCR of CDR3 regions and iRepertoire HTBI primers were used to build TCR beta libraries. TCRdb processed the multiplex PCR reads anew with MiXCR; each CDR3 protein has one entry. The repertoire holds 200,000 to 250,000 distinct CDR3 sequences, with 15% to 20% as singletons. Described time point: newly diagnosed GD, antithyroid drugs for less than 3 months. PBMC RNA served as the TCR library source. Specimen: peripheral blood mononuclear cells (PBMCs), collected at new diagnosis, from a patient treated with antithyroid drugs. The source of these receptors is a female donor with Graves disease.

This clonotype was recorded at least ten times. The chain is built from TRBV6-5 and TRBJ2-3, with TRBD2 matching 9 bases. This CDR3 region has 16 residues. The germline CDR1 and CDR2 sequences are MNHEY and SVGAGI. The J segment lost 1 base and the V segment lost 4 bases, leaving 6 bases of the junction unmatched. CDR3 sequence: CASSLTSGIGTDTQYF. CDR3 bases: TGTGCCAGCAGTTTGACTAGCGGAATAGGCACAGATACGCAGTATTTT.

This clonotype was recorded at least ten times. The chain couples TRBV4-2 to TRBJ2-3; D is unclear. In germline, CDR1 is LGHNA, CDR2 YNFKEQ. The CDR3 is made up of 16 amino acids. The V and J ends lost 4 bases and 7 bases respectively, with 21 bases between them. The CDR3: CASSPAASDPLHTQYF. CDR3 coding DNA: TGTGCCAGCAGCCCCGCCGCGTCCGACCCCCTCCATACGCAGTATTTT.

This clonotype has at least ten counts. The CDR3 spells CASSLGGGANTGELFF. In DNA form, the CDR3 reads TGTGCCAGCAGCTTAGGTGGTGGGGCGAACACCGGGGAGCTGTTTTTT. This chain uses TRBV11-3 with TRBJ2-2, with D uncertain. Trimming took 1 base from V and 0 from J, leaving 9 bases between them. The CDR3 is 16 amino acids. Germline V CDR1 and CDR2: SGHNT, YENEEA.

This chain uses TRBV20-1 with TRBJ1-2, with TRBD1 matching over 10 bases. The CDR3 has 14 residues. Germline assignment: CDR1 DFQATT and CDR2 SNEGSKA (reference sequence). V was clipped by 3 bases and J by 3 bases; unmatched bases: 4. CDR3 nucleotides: TGCAGTGCTAGGAAGACAGGGGGCCACTATGGCTACACCTTC. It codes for CSARKTGGHYGYTF.

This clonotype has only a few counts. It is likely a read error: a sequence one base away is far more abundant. The CDR3 nucleotides are TGTGCCAGCAGCTTGGAGGGGCCGTTCACAGGTACGCAGTATTTT. This sequence encodes CASSLEGPFTGTQYF. V and J are TRBV13 and TRBJ2-1; a possible D gene is TRBD2 (6 bases). Near its end, the DNA agrees better with TRBJ2-3, so the J call may be wrong. Germline V gives CDR1 PRHDT, CDR2 FYEKMQ (reference sequence). The CDR3 totals 15 residues.

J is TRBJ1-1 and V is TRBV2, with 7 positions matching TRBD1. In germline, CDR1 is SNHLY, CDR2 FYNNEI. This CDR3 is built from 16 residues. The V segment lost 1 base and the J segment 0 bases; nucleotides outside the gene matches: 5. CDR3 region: CASSEDRGIMNTEAFF. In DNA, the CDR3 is TGTGCCAGCAGTGAAGACAGGGGTATCATGAACACTGAAGCTTTCTTT.

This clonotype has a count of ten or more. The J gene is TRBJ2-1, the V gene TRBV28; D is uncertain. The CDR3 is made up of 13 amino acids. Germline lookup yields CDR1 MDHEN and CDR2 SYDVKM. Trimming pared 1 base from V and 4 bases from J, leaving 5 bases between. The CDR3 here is CASSLSPYNEQFF. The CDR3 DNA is TGTGCCAGCAGTTTATCGCCATACAATGAGCAGTTCTTC.

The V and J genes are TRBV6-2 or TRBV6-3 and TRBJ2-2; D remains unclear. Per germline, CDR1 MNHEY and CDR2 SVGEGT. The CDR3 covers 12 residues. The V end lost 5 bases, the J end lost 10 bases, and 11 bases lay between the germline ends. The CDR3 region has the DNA TGTGCCAGCAGTGATCTCCGAGCGGAGCTGTTTTTT. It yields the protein CASSDLRAELFF.

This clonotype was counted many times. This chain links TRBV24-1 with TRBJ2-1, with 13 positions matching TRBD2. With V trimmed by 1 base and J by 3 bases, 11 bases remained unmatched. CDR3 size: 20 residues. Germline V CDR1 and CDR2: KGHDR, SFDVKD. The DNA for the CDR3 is TGTGCCACCAGTGATTTTAACCCGGGGACTAGCGGGACAATCTACAATGAGCAGTTCTTC. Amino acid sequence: CATSDFNPGTSGTIYNEQFF.

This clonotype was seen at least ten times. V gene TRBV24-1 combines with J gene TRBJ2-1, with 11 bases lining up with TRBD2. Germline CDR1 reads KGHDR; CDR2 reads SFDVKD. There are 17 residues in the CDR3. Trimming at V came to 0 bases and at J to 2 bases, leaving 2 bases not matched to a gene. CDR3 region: CATSDLTSGRAYNEQFF. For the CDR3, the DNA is TGTGCCACCAGTGATTTGACTAGCGGGAGAGCCTACAATGAGCAGTTCTTC.